This TCR beta chain came from a study of blood T cell repertoires in COVID-19 (dated by TCRdb to the early 2020s). The study in broad terms: Collaborator samples came from the United States, Italy and Spain and covered acute and convalescent phases of COVID-19. Where available, HLA class I and class II types were obtained from metadata supplied by the sample provider rather than from assay-based typing. The repertoires were released in a freely available public database intended as a resource for research on the immune response to SARS-CoV-2. The material from the prospective study consisted of cDNA or gDNA derived from T cells, B-cell-depleted T cells, or PBMCs. Sample metadata almost always included a de-identified subject ID, COVID-19 status, age in years and sex. Samples were obtained from the ongoing ImmuneRACE study (first 160 participants) and from over 1,000 subjects provided by 6 global collaborators. Deeply sampled blood TCRbeta repertoires from subjects exposed to, actively infected with, or recovered from COVID-19 were included in the dataset. The paper's findings and limits, for the study overall: The quantity of clinical and demographic metadata differed by source and by participant and was supplied without curation.

Collaborating institutions collected whole blood in K2EDTA tubes following their own protocols. For TCRbeta analysis, collaborator samples were shipped as frozen whole blood, as isolated PBMCs, or as DNA extracted from either sample type. The immunoSEQ Assay, a bias-controlled multiplex PCR, was used to amplify TCRbeta CDR3 regions from genomic DNA. For the original study's pipeline: Nucleated cell counts per sample were estimated from amplification of reference gene primers within the assay. Sequence reads were collapsed and filtered to measure the absolute abundance of every unique TCRbeta CDR3 rearrangement. Productive Simpson clonality was computed per sample as the square root of Simpson's diversity index over productive rearrangements. TCRdb holds this immuneACCESS table with in-frame rearrangements only. Some clones are missing; in checked studies, unresolved V genes explain under half, and the rest has no known cause. The DNA gave D and trimming, while V, J and clone size come from that table. This sample has fewer than 90,000 clones in its table, and around 90% of those were observed once. 15% of the sample is held by the ten biggest clonotypes.

Concerning this clone: The antigen this receptor binds is unknown. Per-nucleotide qualities are absent, and no much larger clonotype sits a single base away.

The TCR sequence derives from a male donor with acute or convalescent COVID-19. The sample taken for sequencing was peripheral blood.

CDR3 loop: CASYSTNTEAFF. The bases read TGTGCCAGCTACTCCACGAACACTGAAGCTTTCTTT. The chain links TRBV6-5 with TRBJ1-1; confidence is insufficient to name the D gene. The germline V gene yields MNHEY for CDR1 and SVGAGI for CDR2. Measured from the cysteine to the phenylalanine, the CDR3 is 12 residues long. Of all the DNA, just the CDR3 is kept, 36 bases in frame from base 1. At the junction V is shortened by 8 bases and J by 1 base, with 8 bases in between.